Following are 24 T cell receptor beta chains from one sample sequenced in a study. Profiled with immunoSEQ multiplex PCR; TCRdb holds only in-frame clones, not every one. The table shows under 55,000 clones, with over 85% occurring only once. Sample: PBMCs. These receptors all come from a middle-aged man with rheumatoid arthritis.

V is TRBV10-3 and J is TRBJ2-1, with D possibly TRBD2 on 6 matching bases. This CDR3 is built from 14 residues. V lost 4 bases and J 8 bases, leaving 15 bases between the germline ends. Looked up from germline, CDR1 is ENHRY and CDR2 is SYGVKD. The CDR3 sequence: CAISGATWGDEQFF. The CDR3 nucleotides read TGTGCCATCAGTGGGGCTACATGGGGGGATGAGCAGTTCTTC.

This CDR3 is CASSPTSGRSDTQYF. As DNA, the CDR3 is TGTGCCAGCAGCCCGACTAGCGGGAGATCAGATACGCAGTATTTT. The chain couples TRBV4-2 to TRBJ2-3, with TRBD2 identical over 12 bases. With 4 bases clipped from V and 4 bases from J, the junction kept 3 bases outside the gene matches. CDR3 size: 15 residues. CDR1 is LGHNA and CDR2 is YNFKEQ in the germline V gene.

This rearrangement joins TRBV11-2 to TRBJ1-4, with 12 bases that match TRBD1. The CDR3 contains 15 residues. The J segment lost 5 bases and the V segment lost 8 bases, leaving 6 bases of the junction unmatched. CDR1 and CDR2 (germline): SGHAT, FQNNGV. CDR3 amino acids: CASRDRGLKNEKLFF. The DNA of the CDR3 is TGTGCCAGCCGGGACAGGGGGCTTAAAAATGAAAAACTGTTTTTT.

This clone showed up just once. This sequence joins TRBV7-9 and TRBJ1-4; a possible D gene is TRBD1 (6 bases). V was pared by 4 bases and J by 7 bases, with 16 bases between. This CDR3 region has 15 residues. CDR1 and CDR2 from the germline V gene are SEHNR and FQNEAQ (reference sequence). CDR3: CASSSRGREGEKLFF. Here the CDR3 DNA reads TGTGCCAGCAGCTCCAGGGGCAGGGAAGGTGAAAAACTGTTTTTT.

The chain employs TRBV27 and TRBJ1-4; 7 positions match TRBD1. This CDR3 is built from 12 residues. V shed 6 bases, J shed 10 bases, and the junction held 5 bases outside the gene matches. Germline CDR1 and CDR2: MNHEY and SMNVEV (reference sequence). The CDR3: CASRGDRGKLFF. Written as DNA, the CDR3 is TGTGCCAGCAGAGGGGACAGAGGAAAACTGTTTTTT.

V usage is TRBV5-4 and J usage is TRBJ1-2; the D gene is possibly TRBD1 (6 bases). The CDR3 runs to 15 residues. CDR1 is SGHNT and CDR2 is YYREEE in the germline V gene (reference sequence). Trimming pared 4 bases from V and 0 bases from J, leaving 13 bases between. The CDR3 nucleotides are TGTGCCAGCAGCAAAGAACAGGGAGCTAACTATGGCTACACCTTC. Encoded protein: CASSKEQGANYGYTF.

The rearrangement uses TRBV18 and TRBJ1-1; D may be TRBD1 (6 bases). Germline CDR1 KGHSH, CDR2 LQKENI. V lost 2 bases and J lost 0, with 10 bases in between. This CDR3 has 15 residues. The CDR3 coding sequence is TGTGCCAGCTCACCAGGACAGCTTATGAACACTGAAGCTTTCTTT. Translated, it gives CASSPGQLMNTEAFF.

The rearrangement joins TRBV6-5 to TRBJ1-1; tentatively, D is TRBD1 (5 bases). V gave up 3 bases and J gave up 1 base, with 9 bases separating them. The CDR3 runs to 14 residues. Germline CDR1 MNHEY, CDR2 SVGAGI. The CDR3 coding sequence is TGTGCCAGCAGTTATAGGGGCGCGAACACTGAAGCTTTCTTT. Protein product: CASSYRGANTEAFF.

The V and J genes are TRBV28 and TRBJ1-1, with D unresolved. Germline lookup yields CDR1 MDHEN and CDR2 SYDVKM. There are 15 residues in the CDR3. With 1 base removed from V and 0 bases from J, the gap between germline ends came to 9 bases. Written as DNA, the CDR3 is TGTGCCAGCAGTTTATATTACCCCCTGAACACTGAAGCTTTCTTT. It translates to CASSLYYPLNTEAFF.

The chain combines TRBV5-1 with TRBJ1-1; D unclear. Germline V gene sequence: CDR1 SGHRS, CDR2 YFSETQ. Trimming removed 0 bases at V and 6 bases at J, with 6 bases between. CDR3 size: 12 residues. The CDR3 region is CASSLVASEAFF. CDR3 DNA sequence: TGCGCCAGCAGCTTGGTAGCCTCTGAAGCTTTCTTT.

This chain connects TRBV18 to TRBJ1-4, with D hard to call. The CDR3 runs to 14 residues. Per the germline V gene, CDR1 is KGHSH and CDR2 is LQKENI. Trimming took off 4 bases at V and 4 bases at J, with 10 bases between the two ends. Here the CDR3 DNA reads TGTGCCAGCTCACGGGGAGGAGGTAATGAAAAACTGTTTTTT. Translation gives CASSRGGGNEKLFF.

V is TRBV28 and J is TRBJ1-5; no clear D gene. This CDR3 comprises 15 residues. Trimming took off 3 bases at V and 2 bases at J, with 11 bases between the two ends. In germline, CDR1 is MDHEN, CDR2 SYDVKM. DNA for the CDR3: TGTGCCAGCAGTTTTGCGGGCTTGGGCAATCAGCCCCAGCATTTT. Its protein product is CASSFAGLGNQPQHF. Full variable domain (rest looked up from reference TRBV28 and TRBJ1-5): DVKVTQSSRYLVKRTGEKVFLECVQDMDHENMFWYRQDPGLGLRLIYFSYDVKMKEKGDIPEGYSVSREKKERFSLILESASTNQTSMYLCASSFAGLGNQPQHFGDGTRLSIL.

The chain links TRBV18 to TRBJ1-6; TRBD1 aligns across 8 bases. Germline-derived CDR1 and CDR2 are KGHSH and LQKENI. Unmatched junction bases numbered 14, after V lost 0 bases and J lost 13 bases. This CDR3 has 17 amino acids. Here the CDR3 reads CASSPPVLQGVGSPLHF. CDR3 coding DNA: TGTGCCAGCTCACCACCGGTATTACAGGGGGTTGGCTCGCCCCTCCACTTT.

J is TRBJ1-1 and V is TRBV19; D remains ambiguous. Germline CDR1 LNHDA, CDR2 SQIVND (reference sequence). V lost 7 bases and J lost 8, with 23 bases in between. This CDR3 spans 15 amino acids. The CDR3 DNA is TGTGCCAGTACTTGGACCGGAATTAACACGGGAGAAGCTTTCTTT. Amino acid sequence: CASTWTGINTGEAFF.

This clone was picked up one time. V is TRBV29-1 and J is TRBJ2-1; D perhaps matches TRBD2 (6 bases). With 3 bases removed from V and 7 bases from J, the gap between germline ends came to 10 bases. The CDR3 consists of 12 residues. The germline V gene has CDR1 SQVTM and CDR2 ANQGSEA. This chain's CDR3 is CSVEVLANEQFF. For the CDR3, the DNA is TGCAGCGTTGAGGTACTAGCAAATGAGCAGTTCTTC.

CDR3 region: CASSPPLVEMNTEAFF. The DNA of the CDR3 is TGTGCCAGCTCACCACCGTTGGTAGAGATGAACACTGAAGCTTTCTTT. The rearrangement uses TRBV18 and TRBJ1-1, with no clear D. The V end was cut by 0 bases, the J end by 0 bases, with 11 bases between. The CDR3 is 16 amino acids. In germline, CDR1 is KGHSH, CDR2 LQKENI.

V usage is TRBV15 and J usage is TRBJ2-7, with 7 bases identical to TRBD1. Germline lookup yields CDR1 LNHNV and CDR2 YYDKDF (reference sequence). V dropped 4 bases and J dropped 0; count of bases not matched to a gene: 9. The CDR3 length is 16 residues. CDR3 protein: CATSNWDSISSYEQYF. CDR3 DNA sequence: TGTGCCACCAGCAATTGGGACAGTATCAGCTCCTACGAGCAGTACTTC.

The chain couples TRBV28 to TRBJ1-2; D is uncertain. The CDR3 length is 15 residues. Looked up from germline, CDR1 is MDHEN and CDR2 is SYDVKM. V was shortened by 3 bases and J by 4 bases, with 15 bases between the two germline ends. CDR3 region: CASSFAQPGLYGYTF. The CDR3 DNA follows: TGTGCCAGCAGTTTTGCACAGCCAGGTCTCTATGGCTACACCTTC.

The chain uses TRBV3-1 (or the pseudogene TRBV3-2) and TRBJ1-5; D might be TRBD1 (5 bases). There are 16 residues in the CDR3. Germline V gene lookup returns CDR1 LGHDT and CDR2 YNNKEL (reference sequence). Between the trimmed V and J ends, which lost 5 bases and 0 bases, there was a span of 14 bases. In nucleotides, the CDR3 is TGTGCCAGCAGCAAAGGGGCGGGAAATAGCAATCAGCCCCAGCATTTT. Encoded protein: CASSKGAGNSNQPQHF.

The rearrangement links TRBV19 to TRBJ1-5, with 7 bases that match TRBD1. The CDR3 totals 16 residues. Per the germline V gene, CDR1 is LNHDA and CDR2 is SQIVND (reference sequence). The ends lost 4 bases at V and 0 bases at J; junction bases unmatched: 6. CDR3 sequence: CASSTVTGISNQPQHF. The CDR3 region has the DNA TGTGCCAGTAGTACCGTGACAGGGATTAGCAATCAGCCCCAGCATTTT.

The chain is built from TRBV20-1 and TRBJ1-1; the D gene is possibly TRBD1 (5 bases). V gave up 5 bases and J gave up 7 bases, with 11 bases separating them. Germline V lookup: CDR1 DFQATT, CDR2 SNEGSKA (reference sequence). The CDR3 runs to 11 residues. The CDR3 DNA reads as TGCAGTGCTTGGGGAAGGGGTGAAGCTTTCTTT. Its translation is CSAWGRGEAFF.

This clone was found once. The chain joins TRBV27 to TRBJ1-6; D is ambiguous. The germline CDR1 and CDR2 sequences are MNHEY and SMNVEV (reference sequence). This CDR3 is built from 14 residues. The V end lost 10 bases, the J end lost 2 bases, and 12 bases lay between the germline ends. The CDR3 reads CATRALTYNSPLHF. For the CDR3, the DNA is TGTGCCACTCGGGCGTTGACCTATAATTCACCCCTCCACTTT.

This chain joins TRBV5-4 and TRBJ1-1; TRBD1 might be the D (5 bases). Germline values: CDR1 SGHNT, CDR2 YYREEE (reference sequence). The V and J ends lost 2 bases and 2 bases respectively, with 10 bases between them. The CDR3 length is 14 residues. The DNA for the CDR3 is TGTGCCAGCAGCTTTTGGGGGAGAAACACTGAAGCTTTCTTT. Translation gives CASSFWGRNTEAFF. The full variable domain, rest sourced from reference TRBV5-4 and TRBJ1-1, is ETGVTQSPTHLIKTRGQQVTLRCSSQSGHNTVSWYQQALGQGPQFIFQYYREEENGRGNFPPRFSGLQFPNYSSELNVNALELDDSALYLCASSFWGRNTEAFFGQGTRLTVV.

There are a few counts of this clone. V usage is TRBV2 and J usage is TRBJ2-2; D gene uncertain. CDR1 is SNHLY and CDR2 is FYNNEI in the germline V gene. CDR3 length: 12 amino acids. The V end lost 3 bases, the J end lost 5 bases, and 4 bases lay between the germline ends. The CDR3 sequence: CASSEWTGELFF. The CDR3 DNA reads TGTGCCAGCAGTGAGTGGACCGGGGAGCTGTTTTTT.